These 29 T cell receptor beta chains originate from one sample sequenced in a study of regulatory T cells in long-lasting Graves disease. The TCR beta library used iRepertoire HTBI primers with Arm-PCR amplification of CDR3. TCRdb independently ran MiXCR on the multiplex PCR reads; one entry per CDR3 protein. The table records 600,000 to 800,000 distinct CDR3 sequences, about 30% of them present only once. Noted time point: persistent/refractory GD, antithyroid drugs over 5 years with positive TRAb. PBMCs were the source of the RNA used for TCR sequencing. Source: peripheral blood mononuclear cells (PBMCs), taken when the disease was refractory, from a patient treated with antithyroid drugs. The receptor source for this set is a female donor with Graves disease.

This clonotype was recorded at least ten times. The chain combines TRBV12-3 or TRBV12-4 with TRBJ1-5; 9 bases are a match to TRBD1. This CDR3 is 15 amino acids long. V lost 5 bases to trimming and J lost 7 bases; unmatched junction nucleotides: 9. The CDR3 DNA reads TGTGCCAGCAGTCTCCCCGCACAGGGGGCCCAGCCCCAGCATTTT. The encoded protein is CASSLPAQGAQPQHF.

This clonotype was counted a few times. The genes are TRBV6-1 and TRBJ2-7; TRBD2 matches 14 bases. Germline CDR1 is MNHNS and CDR2 is SASEGT. CDR3 size: 17 residues. The V gene end was trimmed by 2 bases and the J gene end by 5 bases; junction bases not matched to a gene: 8. This CDR3 reads CASSEPGGLAGVDEQYF. CDR3 in DNA: TGTGCCAGCAGTGAACCCGGGGGACTAGCGGGAGTGGACGAGCAGTACTTC.

The chain joins TRBV5-6 to TRBJ1-1; unclear D gene. Between the trimmed V and J ends, which lost 2 bases and 10 bases, there was a span of 12 bases. The length of the CDR3 is 12 residues. Germline V gene lookup returns CDR1 SGHDT and CDR2 YYEEEE. The CDR3 reads CASSFHGTGAFF. CDR3 nucleotides: TGTGCCAGCAGCTTCCACGGTACCGGAGCTTTCTTT.

This clonotype was recorded a few times. The chain recombines TRBV27 with TRBJ2-3; D perhaps matches TRBD2 (5 bases). The CDR3 spans 15 residues. Trimming pared 5 bases from V and 1 base from J, leaving 13 bases between. In germline, CDR1 is MNHEY, CDR2 SMNVEV (reference sequence). CDR3: CASSPLRAGTDTQYF. CDR3 DNA: TGTGCCAGCAGTCCATTGAGGGCCGGCACAGATACGCAGTATTTT.

The J gene is TRBJ2-1, the V gene TRBV5-1; a possible D gene is TRBD1 (6 bases). The CDR3 is made up of 15 amino acids. The V gene's germline CDR1 is SGHRS and CDR2 YFSETQ. V was cut by 0 bases and J by 4 bases, with 11 bases left in between. The CDR3, as DNA: TGCGCCAGCAGCTTGGTTGGTCAGGGGTACAATGAGCAGTTCTTC. Protein: CASSLVGQGYNEQFF.

The table lists this clonotype with a few counts. The J gene is TRBJ1-5, the V gene TRBV28; D is perhaps TRBD1 (6 bases). The V and J ends lost 7 bases and 0 bases respectively, with 16 bases between them. Germline CDR1 and CDR2: MDHEN and SYDVKM. The CDR3 has 16 residues. The CDR3 DNA reads TGTGCCAGCAACCCGACAGGCCAGTATAGCAATCAGCCCCAGCATTTT. Encoded protein: CASNPTGQYSNQPQHF.

This clonotype was observed many times. The CDR3 coding sequence is TGCAGTGGGACTAGCGGGAGAGAGACCCAGTACTTC. Amino acids: CSGTSGRETQYF. The V call is TRBV20-1, the J call TRBJ2-5; 13 bases map to TRBD2. The V gene's germline CDR1 is DFQATT and CDR2 SNEGSKA (reference sequence). This CDR3 has 12 amino acids. The V gene end was trimmed by 7 bases and the J gene end by 4 bases; junction bases not matched to a gene: 0.

This chain links TRBV12-3 or TRBV12-4 with TRBJ1-5; D gene ambiguous. V was clipped by 5 bases and J by 6 bases, with 17 bases between them. This CDR3 has 15 residues. DNA for the CDR3: TGTGCCAGCAGTGAAGCGCGCTGGGCTGGTCAGCCCCAGCATTTT. As protein: CASSEARWAGQPQHF.

This clonotype has only a few counts. The V gene is TRBV2, the J gene TRBJ1-5; D unresolved. V lost 5 bases to trimming and J lost 3 bases, with 11 bases between them. From germline, CDR1 is SNHLY and CDR2 FYNNEI. There are 14 residues in the CDR3. The CDR3 region has the DNA TGTGCCAGCAGTCCCACCAGGAACAATCAGCCCCAGCATTTT. It is translated as CASSPTRNNQPQHF.

This clonotype has ten or more counts. The chain joins TRBV12-3 or TRBV12-4 to TRBJ1-1, with 7 positions matching TRBD1. After removal of 10 bases from V and 6 bases from J, the junction contained 11 bases not matched to a gene. The CDR3 has 13 amino acids. DNA for the CDR3: TGTGCCACCTACGAGGGGGCGAAGGCTGAAGCTTTCTTT. Translating gives CATYEGAKAEAFF.

A few counts support this clonotype. The V gene is TRBV19, the J gene TRBJ1-1; a weak D match, TRBD1 (6 bases). CDR3 length equals 13 residues. Germline V gene data show CDR1 as LNHDA and CDR2 as SQIVND (reference sequence). Trimming pared 7 bases from V and 4 bases from J, leaving 13 bases between. In DNA form, the CDR3 reads TGTGCCAGTATTACAGGGTGGGGCACTGAAGCTTTCTTT. Protein product: CASITGWGTEAFF.

As regards this clonotype: Because it lacks the conserved phenylalanine or tryptophan at the end, this CDR3 is likely a read error. The chain is built from TRBV5-1 and TRBJ2-2, with 8 positions matching TRBD1. There are 14 residues in the CDR3. The germline V gene encodes CDR1 SGHRS and CDR2 YFSETQ. J was trimmed by 7 bases and V by 0 bases; bases with no gene match: 2. The CDR3: CASSLGQGNGELFS. CDR3 nucleotide sequence: TGCGCCAGCAGCTTGGGACAGGGGAACGGGGAGCTGTTTTCT.

The chain combines TRBV12-3 or TRBV12-4 with TRBJ1-1, with D possibly matching TRBD1 (5 bases). This CDR3 region has 17 residues. With 4 bases removed from V and 6 bases from J, the gap between germline ends came to 24 bases. The CDR3, as DNA: TGTGCCAGCAGTTCCTTGTCCATAACCAGGGTTTTCGCTGAAGCTTTCTTT. Residues: CASSSLSITRVFAEAFF.

This clonotype has a handful of counts. J is TRBJ2-5 and V is TRBV6-1, with 12 positions matching TRBD2. The germline V gene encodes CDR1 MNHNS and CDR2 SASEGT. The junction had 8 bases not matched to a gene; V was cut back by 5 bases and J by 4 bases. CDR3 size: 16 residues. The CDR3 here is CASSPSGRAGGETQYF. Here the CDR3 DNA reads TGTGCCAGCAGTCCTAGCGGGAGGGCCGGGGGAGAGACCCAGTACTTC.

A note on this clonotype: The junction and the germline gene differ at one end; a read error may be behind it. CDR3 in DNA: TGTGCCAGTAGTCCGGACAGGGACTCCTACGAGCAGTGCTTC. This encodes CASSPDRDSYEQCF. This chain links TRBV19 with TRBJ2-7, with 8 bases aligning to TRBD1. The CDR3 is made up of 14 amino acids. Germline V gene data show CDR1 as LNHDA and CDR2 as SQIVND (reference sequence).

The V gene is TRBV14, the J gene TRBJ2-3, with 9 bases lining up with TRBD2. This CDR3 region has 16 residues. The germline gives CDR1 SGHDN, CDR2 FVKESK. V shed 7 bases and J 6 bases; nucleotides not matched to a gene: 14. The CDR3 DNA reads as TGTGCCAGCACACCAGACAGCGGGAGGCCCACTGATACGCAGTATTTT. Amino acids: CASTPDSGRPTDTQYF.

The chain uses TRBV15 and TRBJ1-5, with a weak D call TRBD1 (5 bases). V lost 2 bases and J 3 bases, leaving 23 bases between the germline ends. Per the germline V gene, CDR1 is LNHNV and CDR2 is YYDKDF (reference sequence). This CDR3 has 19 amino acids. The CDR3 nucleotides are TGTGCCACCAGCAGATCGTTACCTGGGGCTCAACTACACAATCAGCCCCAGCATTTT. Its translation: CATSRSLPGAQLHNQPQHF.

This chain joins TRBV19 and TRBJ2-1; 10 nucleotides line up with TRBD2. This CDR3 spans 17 amino acids. The germline V gene encodes CDR1 LNHDA and CDR2 SQIVND (reference sequence). The ends lost 2 bases at V and 2 bases at J; junction bases unmatched: 6. CDR3 coding DNA: TGTGCCAGTAGTATACCAAGGACTAGCGGTACCTACAATGAGCAGTTCTTC. Protein sequence: CASSIPRTSGTYNEQFF.

Points on this clonotype: One end of the junction is discordant with germline, which a read error may explain. This chain uses TRBV29-1 with TRBJ1-3, with TRBD1 matching 8 bases. The CDR3 loop spans 12 amino acids. Germline assignment: CDR1 SQVTM and CDR2 ANQGSEA. CDR3: CNVAGGGNTIYF. As DNA, the CDR3 is TGCAACGTTGCAGGGGGCGGAAACACCATATATTTT.

The chain uses TRBV6-5 and TRBJ2-5; D is perhaps TRBD2 (5 bases). V lost 2 bases, J lost 7 bases, and 17 bases lay in between. CDR1 is MNHEY and CDR2 is SVGAGI in the germline V gene. There are 15 residues in the CDR3. Here the CDR3 DNA reads TGTGCCAGCAGTTACCCTAGCTGTATTCGGGCGACCCAGTACTTC. Translated, it gives CASSYPSCIRATQYF.

This clonotype was seen only once. This chain links TRBV11-2 with TRBJ2-3, with D possibly being TRBD2 (7 bases). The CDR3 totals 18 residues. Germline V lookup: CDR1 SGHAT, CDR2 FQNNGV. V gave up 8 bases and J gave up 0 bases, with 24 bases separating them. The DNA of the CDR3 is TGTGCCAGCGAGGACGGAACTAGAGGGAGGGGGAGCACAGATACGCAGTATTTT. Translated, it gives CASEDGTRGRGSTDTQYF.

This clonotype showed up many times. The chain is built from TRBV6-1 and TRBJ2-5, with 7 bases aligning to TRBD1. The CDR3 contains 17 residues. Germline trimming cut 4 bases from V and 5 bases from J; bases unmatched to any gene: 16. Germline V lookup: CDR1 MNHNS, CDR2 SASEGT. CDR3 coding DNA: TGTGCCAGCAGTGCGCCGGGACAGAGCTTGAGGGTGGAGACCCAGTACTTC. This codes for CASSAPGQSLRVETQYF.

There are many counts of this clonotype. At one end, the junction sequence differs from germline, possibly due to a read error. The chain employs TRBV12-3 or TRBV12-4 and TRBJ1-2; D perhaps matches TRBD1 (5 bases). The CDR3 spans 12 residues. CDR3 loop: CASRLGGGGYTF. As DNA, the CDR3 is TGTGCCAGCAGATTAGGCGGGGGAGGCTACACCTTC.

This chain uses TRBV19 with TRBJ1-5; tentatively, D is TRBD1 (5 bases). Trimming shortened V by 1 base and J by 0 bases, and 10 bases separated the two germline ends. The V gene's germline CDR1 is LNHDA and CDR2 SQIVND (reference sequence). The CDR3 consists of 16 residues. The CDR3 spells CASSIGQGYSNQPQHF. The CDR3 DNA reads as TGTGCCAGTAGTATAGGCCAGGGATATAGCAATCAGCCCCAGCATTTT.

A few counts support this clonotype. The chain's CDR3 is CSARAGYNQPQHF. In DNA form, the CDR3 reads TGCAGTGCTAGAGCAGGGTACAATCAGCCCCAGCATTTT. The V gene is TRBV20-1, the J gene TRBJ1-5, with a tentative D call TRBD1 (5 bases). CDR3 length: 13 amino acids. The V end was cut by 1 base, the J end by 3 bases, with 7 bases between. CDR1 is DFQATT, CDR2 SNEGSKA, per germline (reference sequence).

This clonotype has just a few counts. V is TRBV10-3 and J is TRBJ1-1; D gene uncertain. In germline, CDR1 is ENHRY, CDR2 SYGVKD. Trimming pared 6 bases from V and 1 base from J, leaving 15 bases between. CDR3 length: 15 amino acids. The DNA of the CDR3 is TGTGCCATCAGCGACGACAACGGGCCGAACACTGAAGCTTTCTTT. This codes for CAISDDNGPNTEAFF.

This clonotype was detected only a few times. This chain links TRBV10-3 with TRBJ2-7; D perhaps matches TRBD1 (5 bases). V lost 10 bases to trimming and J lost 6 bases, with 19 bases between them. The CDR3 sequence is 13 residues long. CDR1 and CDR2 (germline): ENHRY, SYGVKD. The chain's CDR3 is CASSQGDFPEQYF. The CDR3 DNA follows: TGTGCCAGCAGCCAAGGGGATTTCCCCGAGCAGTACTTC.

This clonotype has just one count. The genes are TRBV6-5 and TRBJ2-5, with TRBD2 matching over 12 bases. J gave up 0 bases and V 4 bases, and 3 bases lay outside the gene matches. The CDR3 spans 16 residues. The V gene's germline CDR1 is MNHEY and CDR2 SVGAGI. CDR3 DNA sequence: TGTGCCAGCAGTTCTGGACTAGCGGGATACCAAGAGACCCAGTACTTC. It translates to CASSSGLAGYQETQYF.

The chain couples TRBV18 to TRBJ2-5; the match to TRBD1 covers 9 bases. Near its end, the DNA agrees better with TRBJ2-7, so the J call may be wrong. Germline CDR1 is KGHSH and CDR2 is LQKENI. This CDR3 has 13 amino acids. CDR3: CASSRQGGNEQYF. DNA of the CDR3: TGTGCCAGCTCACGACAGGGGGGCAACGAGCAGTACTTC.